This T cell receptor beta chain comes out of a study of T cells after yellow fever vaccination. Whole-study findings and limits: Subsequent to the booster, the majority of primary-vaccination clones reappeared (96% CD4, 88% CD8).

CDR3 length: 14 amino acids. Trimming removed 1 base from V and 4 bases from J, with 10 bases in between. Germline CDR1 SGHTA, CDR2 FQGNSA. MiXCR, run by TCRdb on the 5' RACE reads, gives a single entry per CDR3 protein. Among a few hundred thousand distinct CDR3 sequences listed, about 19% were seen once. With respect to this clonotype: Its antigen remains unknown.

The chain joins TRBV7-2 to TRBJ1-1; possible D gene TRBD1, 5 bases. This specimen consisted of PBMCs, obtained before the yellow fever booster vaccination. This clonotype was obtained from a man aged 18 to 30 who received the YFV17D yellow fever vaccine. DNA of the CDR3: TGTGCCAGCAGCTTAGACAGCCAGGGCACTGAAGCTTTCTTT. It is translated as CASSLDSQGTEAFF.